The 27 T cell receptor beta chains below all came from one sample that was sequenced in a study of cytomegalovirus exposure and HLA in healthy donors (dated by TCRdb to 2016 to 2017). The library was produced with the immunoSEQ multiplex PCR assay. A mixture of 60 forward primers for TCR Vbeta segments and 13 reverse primers for TCR Jbeta segments was used in the multiplex PCR. Imported from immuneACCESS, the table was reduced by TCRdb to in-frame sequences with V and J called. These copies leave out some clones; in studies compared against another copy, an unresolved V gene accounts for under half, and the cause of the remainder is not known. Here the sample has 35,000 to 55,000 clones; roughly 80% occur a single time. Jointly, the top ten make up about 1.5% of the sample. Sequenced input: PBMCs. Source of these receptors: a man younger than 40 in good health and CMV-seronegative.

In the case of this clone: Relative to the germline gene, one junction end is altered; a read error may explain this. The V and J genes are TRBV7-8 and TRBJ1-6; TRBD1 matches 9 bases. Germline values: CDR1 SGHVS, CDR2 FQNEAQ. This CDR3 has 15 amino acids. CDR3 sequence (DNA): TGTGCCAGCAGCTTTTACCGACAGGGGGAATCACCCCTCCCCTTT. Translated: CASSFYRQGESPLPF.

This clone was observed a few times. This sample includes further DNA sequences coding for the same CDR3. The chain uses TRBV19 and TRBJ1-2; no definite D call. The V end was cut by 7 bases, the J end by 2 bases, with 5 bases between. Germline V lookup: CDR1 LNHDA, CDR2 SQIVND (reference sequence). The CDR3 has 11 residues. The CDR3 DNA reads as TGTGCCAGTAATGCGAACTATGGCTACACCTTC. It specifies CASNANYGYTF.

V and J are TRBV19 and TRBJ1-2; 10 bases line up with TRBD1. V shed 3 bases and J 0 bases; nucleotides not matched to a gene: 4. CDR3 length: 16 residues. Germline loops: CDR1 LNHDA, CDR2 SQIVND (reference sequence). The CDR3 protein is CASSISGTGANYGYTF. CDR3 sequence (DNA): TGTGCCAGTAGTATTTCCGGGACAGGGGCTAACTATGGCTACACCTTC.

This clone was seen only a few times. The CDR3 coding sequence is TGTGCCAGCAGCGTAGGCCTAGCAGATACGCAGTATTTT. Its translation: CASSVGLADTQYF. V and J are TRBV9 and TRBJ2-3; D gene ambiguous. The CDR3 length is 13 residues. V shed 0 bases and J shed 4 bases, with 6 bases lying between them. Looked up from germline, CDR1 is SGDLS and CDR2 is YYNGEE.

This clone has just a few counts. V gene TRBV5-1 combines with J gene TRBJ1-5; 7 nucleotides align to TRBD1. V lost 4 bases, J lost 7 bases, and 8 bases stayed unmatched. The CDR3 runs to 14 residues. Germline-derived CDR1 and CDR2 are SGHRS and YFSETQ. The CDR3 DNA is TGCGCCAGCAGCGGAGGGGGCGCGGGGCAGCCCCAGCATTTT. Translating it yields CASSGGGAGQPQHF. The entire variable domain, with the rest obtained from reference TRBV5-1 and TRBJ1-5, is as follows: KAGVTQTPRYLIKTRGQQVTLSCSPISGHRSVSWYQQTPGQGLQFLFEYFSETQRNKGNFPGRFSGRQFSNSRSEMNVSTLELGDSALYLCASSGGGAGQPQHFGDGTRLSIL.

The CDR3 DNA reads TGTGCCAGCAGCCAAGATGAGACAGTGGGTTCTGGAAAACTGTTTTTT. It encodes CASSQDETVGSGKLFF. The rearrangement joins TRBV4-2 to TRBJ1-4; maybe TRBD1 (5 bases). With 0 bases removed from V and 10 bases from J, the gap between germline ends came to 18 bases. Germline V lookup: CDR1 LGHNA, CDR2 YNFKEQ. The CDR3 extends over 16 amino acids.

The V call is TRBV23-1, the J call TRBJ1-1; D remains ambiguous. TRBV23-1 is filed as an ORF, its function uncertain. The CDR3 loop spans 12 amino acids. V was shortened by 6 bases and J by 1 base, with 6 bases between the two germline ends. The CDR3 coding sequence is TGCGCCAGCAGCCGTAGGAACACTGAAGCTTTCTTT. This sequence encodes CASSRRNTEAFF.

This clone appeared a few times. This chain connects TRBV25-1 to TRBJ1-1, with D perhaps matching TRBD1 (5 bases). Germline values: CDR1 MGHDK, CDR2 SYGVNS. The CDR3 spans 13 residues. Trimming stripped 6 bases from V and 11 bases from J, with 19 bases between. CDR3 nucleotides: TGTGCCAGCAGAGCGGGGGGTGAAGGGGTGGCTTTCTTT. It is translated as CASRAGGEGVAFF.

V and J are TRBV9 and TRBJ2-3, with 11 bases matching TRBD1. Germline V gene sequence: CDR1 SGDLS, CDR2 YYNGEE. V was pared by 7 bases and J by 6 bases, with 4 bases of the junction left unmatched. The CDR3 loop spans 13 amino acids. The CDR3 region is CASSGTGGDTQYF. Here the CDR3 DNA reads TGTGCCAGCTCCGGGACAGGGGGGGATACGCAGTATTTT.

There are a few counts of this clone. The chain has TRBV6-4 and TRBJ2-3; 11 positions match TRBD2. With 0 bases clipped from V and 2 bases from J, the junction kept 1 base outside the gene matches. The germline V gene has CDR1 MRHNA and CDR2 SNTAGT. This CDR3 is built from 16 residues. The CDR3 DNA sequence: TGTGCCAGCAGTGACTCTAGCGGGAGGGCCACAGATACGCAGTATTTT. As protein: CASSDSSGRATDTQYF.

The CDR3 coding sequence is TGTGCCAGCAGCCCCAGTTTTGACAGGGAGATCTATGGCTACACCTTC. Its protein product is CASSPSFDREIYGYTF. The chain uses TRBV7-8 and TRBJ1-2; 7 nucleotides line up with TRBD1. Trimming removed 5 bases from V and 4 bases from J; junction bases left unmatched: 13. The germline CDR1 and CDR2 sequences are SGHVS and FQNEAQ. CDR3 size: 16 residues.

The chain carries TRBV29-1 and TRBJ1-2, with D hard to call. This CDR3 spans 14 amino acids. Germline V gives CDR1 SQVTM, CDR2 ANQGSEA. The ends were cut back, 0 bases at V and 3 bases at J, with 11 bases in the middle. CDR3 DNA sequence: TGCAGCGTTGAAGAAGAACAGCTCTACTATGGCTACACCTTC. It is translated as CSVEEEQLYYGYTF. The whole variable domain, filled in from reference TRBV29-1 and TRBJ1-2, reads SAVISQKPSRDICQRGTSLTIQCQVDSQVTMMFWYRQQPGQSLTLIATANQGSEATYESGFVIDKFPISRPNLTFSTLTVSNMSPEDSSIYLCSVEEEQLYYGYTFGSGTRLTVV.

The gene calls are TRBV7-9 and TRBJ1-6, with 8 bases identical to TRBD1. The length of the CDR3 is 14 residues. Trimming removed 3 bases from V and 8 bases from J; junction bases left unmatched: 3. Germline-derived CDR1 and CDR2 are SEHNR and FQNEAQ (reference sequence). CDR3 residues: CASSFGQGYSPLHF. The DNA of the CDR3 is TGTGCCAGCAGCTTTGGACAGGGATATTCACCCCTCCACTTT. Looking up the rest from reference TRBV7-9 and TRBJ1-6 gives the full variable domain: DTGVSQNPRHKITKRGQNVTFRCDPISEHNRLYWYRQTLGQGPEFLTYFQNEAQLEKSRLLSDRFSAERPKGSFSTLEIQRTEQGDSAMYLCASSFGQGYSPLHFGNGTRLTVT.

The chain couples TRBV28 to TRBJ1-6, with 8 bases aligning to TRBD1. CDR3 length: 19 residues. From germline, CDR1 is MDHEN and CDR2 SYDVKM. Germline trimming cut 5 bases from V and 3 bases from J; bases unmatched to any gene: 15. Here the CDR3 reads CASSVGGQGSLGYNSPLHF. The CDR3 nucleotides are TGTGCCAGCAGTGTTGGCGGACAGGGAAGTTTGGGCTATAATTCACCCCTCCACTTT.

To note about this clone: One end of the junction varies from germline; a read error may be responsible. V gene TRBV7-9 combines with J gene TRBJ2-1; 13 nucleotides line up with TRBD2. CDR3 length equals 16 residues. CDR1 is SEHNR, CDR2 FQNEAQ, per germline (reference sequence). The CDR3 nucleotides are TGTTCCAGCAGCCAGGGACTAGCGGGAAGGTACAATGAGCAGTTCTTC. Translating it yields CSSSQGLAGRYNEQFF.

The chain recombines TRBV11-2 with TRBJ2-7; TRBD1 might be the D (6 bases). V lost 7 bases, J lost 5 bases, and 12 bases lay in between. Germline V CDR1 and CDR2: SGHAT, FQNNGV. CDR3 length: 12 residues. The CDR3 DNA reads as TGTGCCAGCACAGGGGTCGGGAACGAGCAGTACTTC. This sequence encodes CASTGVGNEQYF.

This clone turned up a few times. The chain carries TRBV7-9 and TRBJ2-3; D is unclear. CDR1 is SEHNR, CDR2 FQNEAQ, per germline (reference sequence). V lost 7 bases and J lost 4, with 18 bases in between. The CDR3 extends over 15 amino acids. The CDR3 sequence is CASTALLFEADTQYF. CDR3 DNA: TGTGCCAGCACCGCCCTTCTTTTCGAGGCAGATACGCAGTATTTT.

CDR3 sequence: CATSRAGYQETQYF. The CDR3 DNA reads TGTGCCACCAGCAGGGCGGGGTACCAAGAGACCCAGTACTTC. The chain has TRBV15 and TRBJ2-5, with D perhaps TRBD2 (6 bases). This CDR3 spans 14 amino acids. In germline, CDR1 is LNHNV, CDR2 YYDKDF (reference sequence). The ends were cut back, 3 bases at V and 0 bases at J, with 8 bases in the middle.

This clone showed up just a few times. V is TRBV28 and J is TRBJ1-5, with TRBD1 matching over 8 bases. V gave up 7 bases and J gave up 3 bases; unmatched junction bases: 8. This CDR3 is 15 amino acids long. Germline CDR1 and CDR2: MDHEN and SYDVKM. Written as DNA, the CDR3 is TGTGCCAGCAACTTCCAGGGGGCGTACAATCAGCCCCAGCATTTT. Its protein is CASNFQGAYNQPQHF.

The count of this clone is one. The chain employs TRBV7-8 and TRBJ2-7; 9 bases match TRBD1. CDR1 SGHVS and CDR2 FQNEAQ come from the germline V gene. This CDR3 comprises 14 residues. J gave up 2 bases and V 6 bases, and 5 bases lay outside the gene matches. The CDR3 nucleotides read TGTGCCAGCAGTTACGACAGGGGGGCCTACGAGCAGTACTTC. This encodes CASSYDRGAYEQYF. Full variable domain (missing parts from reference TRBV7-8 and TRBJ2-7): GAGVSQSPRYKVAKRGQDVALRCDPISGHVSLFWYQQALGQGPEFLTYFQNEAQLDKSGLPSDRFFAERPEGSVSTLKIQRTQQEDSAVYLCASSYDRGAYEQYFGPGTRLTVT.

The genes are TRBV30 and TRBJ2-7; 7 bases align to TRBD1. Trimming at V came to 2 bases and at J to 0 bases, leaving 4 bases not matched to a gene. The CDR3 runs to 14 residues. Germline V gives CDR1 GTSNPN, CDR2 SVGIG (reference sequence). CDR3 sequence reads: CAWSLTGISYEQYF. CDR3 DNA: TGTGCCTGGAGTCTGACAGGGATCTCCTACGAGCAGTACTTC.

The V gene is TRBV7-8, the J gene TRBJ1-1; tentative D call: TRBD1 (5 bases). In germline, CDR1 is SGHVS, CDR2 FQNEAQ. The CDR3 contains 14 residues. The V end lost 5 bases, the J end lost 0 bases, and 10 bases lay between the germline ends. CDR3 protein: CASSTTAMNTEAFF. The CDR3 DNA is TGTGCCAGCAGCACGACAGCTATGAACACTGAAGCTTTCTTT.

The V call is TRBV28, the J call TRBJ2-7; the match to TRBD2 covers 11 bases. Germline V gene data show CDR1 as MDHEN and CDR2 as SYDVKM. J lost 4 bases, V lost 4 bases, and 3 bases had no gene match. This CDR3 comprises 14 residues. CDR3 residues: CASSWGTSGYEQYF. The CDR3 DNA follows: TGTGCCAGCAGTTGGGGGACTAGCGGATACGAGCAGTACTTC.

The chain carries TRBV28 and TRBJ2-7, with 9 bases lining up with TRBD2. Germline values: CDR1 MDHEN, CDR2 SYDVKM. Losses at the gene ends were 7 bases for V and 0 bases for J; bases not matched to a gene: 7. The CDR3 sequence is 15 residues long. This CDR3 reads CASKAGGTYSYEQYF. Written as DNA, the CDR3 is TGTGCCAGCAAGGCGGGAGGGACGTACTCCTACGAGCAGTACTTC.

This chain joins TRBV28 and TRBJ2-5; 7 bases match TRBD1. With V trimmed by 6 bases and J by 2 bases, 9 bases remained unmatched. This CDR3 has 15 amino acids. Germline CDR1 is MDHEN and CDR2 is SYDVKM. In DNA, the CDR3 is TGTGCCAGCAGGCGTTTTATGGGACAGCAAGAGACCCAGTACTTC. Translation gives CASRRFMGQQETQYF.

Only a few counts were recorded for this clone. V usage is TRBV7-8 and J usage is TRBJ2-1; maybe TRBD2 (6 bases). The CDR3 spans 15 residues. Germline values: CDR1 SGHVS, CDR2 FQNEAQ. Trimming shortened V by 1 base and J by 5 bases, and 12 bases separated the two germline ends. CDR3 in amino acids: CASSLVGGPNNEQFF. The CDR3 DNA reads TGTGCCAGCAGCTTAGTGGGGGGTCCAAACAATGAGCAGTTCTTC.

This clone has a single count. J is TRBJ2-1 and V is TRBV4-3; 11 positions agree with TRBD2. CDR3 length equals 17 residues. V lost 4 bases, J lost 9 bases, and 14 bases stayed unmatched. The germline V gene encodes CDR1 LGHNA and CDR2 YSLEER. CDR3 sequence (DNA): TGCGCCAGCAGCCGCAGGAGGACCCTTAGCGGGAGGGTTGAGCAGTTCTTC. This translates into CASSRRRTLSGRVEQFF.